This TCR beta chain was obtained from a study of post-analysis software for immune sequencing data. Across the study: The patients showed relapsing-remitting, secondary progressive and progressive-relapsing multiple sclerosis courses.

Unique molecular identifiers were built into the TCR beta cDNA libraries. About 500,000 cDNA molecules came from approximately 1 to 10 million T cells. Each CDR3 protein gets one entry after TCRdb re-called the PCR reads with MiXCR. The table records a few hundred thousand distinct CDR3 sequences, over 30% of them present only once. On this clonotype: Its antigen is not known.

General study points: Versus controls, multiple sclerosis patients showed significantly lower diversity (normalized Chao1). Patients had higher frequencies than controls of roughly five TRBV segments, including TRBV5-6, TRBV5-1 and TRBV20-1.

The germline CDR1 and CDR2 sequences are KGHDR and SFDVKD. V was cut by 9 bases and J by 6 bases, with 11 bases left in between. The CDR3 contains 12 residues. Material: blood. This sequence originates from a girl aged 2 to 10 with multiple sclerosis. The chain recombines TRBV24-1 with TRBJ1-5; perhaps TRBD1 as D (5 bases). CDR3 in amino acids: CATGGRGQPQHF. The CDR3 DNA follows: TGTGCCACCGGGGGGAGAGGTCAGCCCCAGCATTTT.